The rows below give T cell receptor beta chains drawn from one sample of a study of shared clonotypes between healthy human individuals. Here immunoSEQ multiplex PCR was the method, and the copy in TCRdb shows in-frame clones only, minus some. The sample records some 2,000,000 clones, 85% to 95% being singletons. Source material: naive CD4+ T cells sorted from blood. These receptors all come from a man between 18 and 35 years old in good health. Each CDR3 is given with its conserved first and last residue. The D gene is left open where the match is weak. The size entry is marked missing in some rows and otherwise reads once, few, many or a size class.

DNA: TGTGCCAGCAGCTTATGGGACAGCAACTATGGCTACACCTTC; CDR3: CASSLWDSNYGYTF; D: TRBD1; J: TRBJ1-2; size: NA; V: TRBV7-9
DNA: TGTGCCAGCAGCTGGGGACGCACAAGCACAGATACGCAGTATTTT; CDR3: CASSWGRTSTDTQYF; D: NA; J: TRBJ2-3; size: NA; V: TRBV5-4
DNA: TGTGCCAGCAGTCCTCAACAGGGTTACGGAAACACCATATATTTT; CDR3: CASSPQQGYGNTIYF; D: NA; J: TRBJ1-3; size: NA; V: TRBV27
DNA: TGCGCCAGCAGCCGTGCTTTACAGGGGATGGACTACGAGCAGTACTTC; CDR3: CASSRALQGMDYEQYF; D: TRBD1; J: TRBJ2-7; size: NA; V: TRBV4-1
DNA: TGTGCCAGCAGCATCCCTCCGGGACAGATCTATGGCTACACCTTC; CDR3: CASSIPPGQIYGYTF; D: TRBD1; J: TRBJ1-2; size: once; V: TRBV9
DNA: TGTGCCAGCCGAGAGCGGGAAAACGACCACGAGCAGTACTTC; CDR3: CASRERENDHEQYF; D: TRBD2; J: TRBJ2-7; size: NA; V: TRBV5-4
DNA: TGCGCCAGCAGCCCCCCGGGACAAAACTATGGCTACACCTTC; CDR3: CASSPPGQNYGYTF; D: NA; J: TRBJ1-2; size: NA; V: TRBV5-1
DNA: TGTGCCAGCAGCTTAGGGGTAGGGGGCGCAGATACGCAGTATTTT; CDR3: CASSLGVGGADTQYF; D: TRBD1; J: TRBJ2-3; size: NA; V: TRBV11-3
DNA: TGCGCCAGCAGCTCCTACGGGACCCCCTTTGAAGCTTTCTTT; CDR3: CASSSYGTPFEAFF; D: NA; J: TRBJ1-1; size: NA; V: TRBV5-1
DNA: TGTGCCATCAGCCACACACCTTCGGCCTACGAGCAGTACTTC; CDR3: CAISHTPSAYEQYF; D: NA; J: TRBJ2-7; size: NA; V: TRBV10-3
DNA: TGCGCCAGCAGCTTGGAATGGGGCTACAATGAGCAGTTCTTC; CDR3: CASSLEWGYNEQFF; D: NA; J: TRBJ2-1; size: NA; V: TRBV5-1
DNA: TGTGCCAGCAGCAGGACTGTTTCTGGGAACACTGAAGCTTTCTTT; CDR3: CASSRTVSGNTEAFF; D: NA; J: TRBJ1-1; size: NA; V: TRBV6-5
DNA: TGTGCCTGGAGTAAAGGGGGCGAGAAGCCCCAGCATTTT; CDR3: CAWSKGGEKPQHF; D: TRBD1; J: TRBJ1-5; size: once; V: TRBV30
DNA: TGTGCCAGCAGTTTACGAGCAGTCGGGGATTCACCCCTCCACTTT; CDR3: CASSLRAVGDSPLHF; D: NA; J: TRBJ1-6; size: NA; V: TRBV27
DNA: TGTGCCAGCAGCTTAAGGGACAGGCAATACACAGATACGCAGTATTTT; CDR3: CASSLRDRQYTDTQYF; D: TRBD1; J: TRBJ2-3; size: once; V: TRBV7-9
DNA: TGTGCCATCAGTGGATACAGCCCCGAGCAGTACTTC; CDR3: CAISGYSPEQYF; D: NA; J: TRBJ2-7; size: NA; V: TRBV10-3
DNA: TGTGCCAGCAGTAGGGGCGGGAAAGTCTTGATTGAAGCTTTCTTT; CDR3: CASSRGGKVLIEAFF; D: NA; J: TRBJ1-1; size: NA; V: TRBV6-5
DNA: TGCGCCAGCAGCTTGGGGGATGGTAGCGGGAGCCACGAGCAGTACTTC; CDR3: CASSLGDGSGSHEQYF; D: TRBD2; J: TRBJ2-7; size: NA; V: TRBV5-1
DNA: TGTGCTAGCAGCTTGCCCGGGACAGGGGAAGAGACCCAGTACTTC; CDR3: CASSLPGTGEETQYF; D: TRBD1; J: TRBJ2-5; size: NA; V: TRBV7-7
DNA: TGTGCCAGCAGTTACCAACCCGGACAGGGAAGTGAAAAACTGTTTTTT; CDR3: CASSYQPGQGSEKLFF; D: TRBD1; J: TRBJ1-4; size: NA; V: TRBV6-5
DNA: TGCGCCAGCAGCATGAGCACTAATGAAAAACTGTTTTTT; CDR3: CASSMSTNEKLFF; D: NA; J: TRBJ1-4; size: NA; V: TRBV4-1
DNA: TGCAGCGTGGAGCGGGGCGCTGGCTATGGCTACACCTTC; CDR3: CSVERGAGYGYTF; D: NA; J: TRBJ1-2; size: NA; V: TRBV29-1